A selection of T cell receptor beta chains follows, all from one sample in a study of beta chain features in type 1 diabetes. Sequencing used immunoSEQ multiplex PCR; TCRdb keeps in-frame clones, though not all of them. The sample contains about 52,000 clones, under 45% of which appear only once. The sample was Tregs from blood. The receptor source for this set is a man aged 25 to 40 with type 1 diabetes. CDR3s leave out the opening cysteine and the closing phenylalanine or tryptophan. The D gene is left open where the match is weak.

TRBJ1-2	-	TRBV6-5	ASKPGQGGYT
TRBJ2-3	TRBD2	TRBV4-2	ASSQVSSGSALGDTQY
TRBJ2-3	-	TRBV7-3	ASSLRFGSRDTQY
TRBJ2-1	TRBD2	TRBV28	ASSPPAGGPSFDEQF
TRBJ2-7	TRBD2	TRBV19	ASSISGRAAVYEQY
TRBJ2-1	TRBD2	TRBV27	ATRIGLAYNEQF
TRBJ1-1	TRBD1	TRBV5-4	ASSRPEAGGTEAF
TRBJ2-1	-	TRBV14	ASSPRTMVNEQF
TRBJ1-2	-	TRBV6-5	ASSYSEGLYGYT
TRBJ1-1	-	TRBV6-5	ASRRQSMNTEAF
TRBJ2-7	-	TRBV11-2	ASSSARGSYEQY
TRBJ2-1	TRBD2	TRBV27	ASSLRAGGSYNEQF
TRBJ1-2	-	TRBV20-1	SASPSGYT
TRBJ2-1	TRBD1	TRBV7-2	ASSLQGAYYNEQF
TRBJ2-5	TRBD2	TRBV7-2	ASSSGQETQY
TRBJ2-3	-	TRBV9	ASSVTGLNTLTDTQY
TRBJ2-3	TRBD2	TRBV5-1	ASSLAGGIADTQY
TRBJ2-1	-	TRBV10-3	AIRGGSAPNNEQF
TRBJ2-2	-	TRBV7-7	ASSPVAGRTTGELF
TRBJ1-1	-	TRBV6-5	ASSVTGNTEAF
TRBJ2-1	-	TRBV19	ASSIEKKREQF
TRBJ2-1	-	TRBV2	ASSEYGSKEF
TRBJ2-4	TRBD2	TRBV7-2	ASSFLAGGAIQY
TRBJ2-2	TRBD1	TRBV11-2	ASSWGQVNTGELF
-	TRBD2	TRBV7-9	ASSDRTSGSSYEQY
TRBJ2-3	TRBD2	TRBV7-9	ASSATSGNTDTH
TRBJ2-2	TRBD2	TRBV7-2	ASSLRASGSSGELF
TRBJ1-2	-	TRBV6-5	ASYSTVNYGYT
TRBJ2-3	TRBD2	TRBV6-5	ASSAAGATDTQY
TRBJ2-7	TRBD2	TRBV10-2	ASRKGTSGREEQY
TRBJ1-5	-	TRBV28	ASSLSRGSRYSNQPQH
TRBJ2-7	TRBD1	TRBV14	ASSPGQGGEQY
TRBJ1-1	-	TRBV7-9	ASSWGGSTEAF
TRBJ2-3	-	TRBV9	ASSVAPGDGTDTQY
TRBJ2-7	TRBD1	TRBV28	ASREEGQGIYEQY
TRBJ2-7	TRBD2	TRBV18	ASSPQGGSGSGEQY
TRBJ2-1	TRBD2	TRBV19	ASSMRTSGVNEQF
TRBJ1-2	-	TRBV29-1	SVGGTLGYT
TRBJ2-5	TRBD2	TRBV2	ASSVREIFETQY